These T cell receptor beta chains were read from a single sample in a study of shared T cell receptors in the human thymus. Repertoires were generated with immunoSEQ multiplex PCR, while TCRdb's copy carries only in-frame clones and drops some. Of hundreds of thousands of clones in the sample, 70% to 90% are singletons; the top ten hold about 0.01%. This same sample was also part of a study on human thymus T cells.

Sample: thymocytes. The receptors were sampled from a boy under two years old with a congenital heart defect. CDR3s include the opening cysteine and the closing phenylalanine or tryptophan. D genes are given only for firm matches. Expanded clones get a size class; other rows say once, few or many, or leave the size out.

D gene	CDR3 length	clone size	J gene	V gene	CDR3 DNA	CDR3 protein
-	18	-	TRBJ2-1	TRBV5-1	TGCGCCAGCAGCTTGGGGACAGTCGAGGAACCCACCTACAATGAGCAGTTCTTC	CASSLGTVEEPTYNEQFF
TRBD1	15	-	TRBJ2-1	TRBV28	TGTGCCAGCAGGCGCGGGGACAGGGGGTCCAATGAGCAGTTCTTC	CASRRGDRGSNEQFF
-	16	-	TRBJ2-7	TRBV7-8	TGTGCCAGCAGCTCGGGTTCAGGGGCTACGGTCTACGAGCAGTACTTC	CASSSGSGATVYEQYF
-	11	-	TRBJ2-7	TRBV20-1	TGCAGTGCTAGGAACGGCTACGAGCAGTACTTC	CSARNGYEQYF
TRBD1	14	-	TRBJ2-7	TRBV28	TGTGCCAGCAGTCTACCATACAGGGGCTACGAGCAGTACTTC	CASSLPYRGYEQYF
TRBD1	19	-	TRBJ1-4	TRBV14	TGTGCCAGCAGCCAAGGAAAGGTCGACAGGGGGGGGGATAATGAAAAACTGTTTTTT	CASSQGKVDRGGDNEKLFF
TRBD1	18	few	TRBJ1-3	TRBV5-4	TGTGCCAGCAGCTCACAGTCGGACAGGGTAAACTCTGGAAACACCATATATTTT	CASSSQSDRVNSGNTIYF
-	14	-	TRBJ2-5	TRBV6-1	TGTGCCAGTCTTTCGGTGAGGGTCCAAGAGACCCAGTACTTC	CASLSVRVQETQYF
-	14	-	TRBJ2-3	TRBV10-1	TGCGCCAGCAGTAGGGACTCCAGCACAGATACGCAGTATTTT	CASSRDSSTDTQYF
TRBD1	14	-	TRBJ1-3	TRBV29-1	TGCAGCGTCAGGACAGGCAGAGATGGAAACACCATATATTTT	CSVRTGRDGNTIYF
-	14	-	TRBJ2-7	TRBV7-8	TGTGCCAGCAGCTTCTCGCGGATGTCATACGAGCAGTACTTC	CASSFSRMSYEQYF
TRBD2	17	-	TRBJ2-3	TRBV5-1	TGCGCCAGCAGCTTACTAGCGGAGGCCGTTACCACAGATACGCAGTATTTT	CASSLLAEAVTTDTQYF
TRBD2	16	-	TRBJ2-5	TRBV11-3	TGTGCCAGCAGCTTCAGACTAGCGGGAGGTTGGGAGACCCAGTACTTC	CASSFRLAGGWETQYF
-	13	-	TRBJ2-1	TRBV7-3	TGTGCCAGCAGCTCGACTACAAACAATGAGCAGTTCTTC	CASSSTTNNEQFF
TRBD2	18	-	TRBJ2-7	TRBV4-1	TGCGCCAGCAGCCAAGGGCTAGCGGGGGCGAAAGGAAACTACGAGCAGTACTTC	CASSQGLAGAKGNYEQYF
TRBD1	13	few	TRBJ2-7	TRBV6-4	TGTGCCAGCAGCCGGGACAGGGGTCACGAGCAGTACTTC	CASSRDRGHEQYF
-	13	-	TRBJ2-1	TRBV6-5	TGTGCCAGCTCCCCCATAGGGGGGGGCAGGGTGGTCTTC	CASSPIGGGRVVF
TRBD1	14	-	TRBJ1-4	TRBV29-1	TGCAGCGTTGGGGCCGGGACAGGCGGAGAAAAACTGTTTTTT	CSVGAGTGGEKLFF
-	13	-	TRBJ2-5	TRBV6-1	TGTGCCAGCAGTGACAGGGCTCCAGGGACCCAGTACTTC	CASSDRAPGTQYF
-	17	-	TRBJ2-7	TRBV5-6	TGTGCCAGCAGCTTGGCGGGACTGATTCCGGGACCCTACGAGCAGTACTTC	CASSLAGLIPGPYEQYF
TRBD1	13	-	TRBJ2-5	TRBV6-4	TGTGCCAGCAGCTGGGACAGGGGAGCGACCCAGTACTTC	CASSWDRGATQYF
TRBD2	20	once	TRBJ2-5	TRBV4-1	TGCGCCAGCAGCCAAGGACTAGCGGGAGGGCAAAGGGCCTTACAAGAGACCCAGTACTTC	CASSQGLAGGQRALQETQYF
-	16	once	TRBJ1-3	TRBV7-9	TGTGCCAGCAGCTTAGCGGGACTGATCTCTGGAAACACCATATATTTT	CASSLAGLISGNTIYF
-	15	-	TRBJ2-3	TRBV9	TGTGCCAGCAGCCCGGAGGGAGATGGCACAGATACGCAGTATTTT	CASSPEGDGTDTQYF
-	15	once	TRBJ2-2	TRBV25-1	TGTGCCAGCAGTCCCTACCCGCAGGGGCCCGGGGAGCTGTTTTTT	CASSPYPQGPGELFF
TRBD2	20	-	TRBJ2-1	TRBV4-3	TGCGCCAGCAGCCAAGGTGGCGGACTAGCGGGGCCCACTGCCTACAATGAGCAGTTCTTC	CASSQGGGLAGPTAYNEQFF
TRBD1	16	-	TRBJ2-7	TRBV9	TGTGCCAGCAGCCAGGGGACAGGGACGATCGGCTACGAGCAGTACTTC	CASSQGTGTIGYEQYF
-	16	-	TRBJ2-7	TRBV6-6	TGTGCCAACTCCCCTTTGACAGGACCAATTTCCTACGAGCAGTACTTC	CANSPLTGPISYEQYF
-	13	-	TRBJ1-1	TRBV19	TGTGCCAGTAGTATAGATCGGTACACTGAAGCTTTCTTT	CASSIDRYTEAFF
-	14	-	TRBJ2-7	TRBV7-2	TGTGCCAGCAGCTTCGGACAGAGCTCCTACGAGCAGTACTTC	CASSFGQSSYEQYF
TRBD2	14	-	TRBJ2-2	TRBV6-5	TGTGCCAGCAGTGGACTAGCGGGAGGGGTGGAGCTGTTTTTT	CASSGLAGGVELFF
-	12	few	TRBJ1-1	TRBV4-3	TGCGCCAGCAGCGGCCCCAACACTGAAGCTTTCTTT	CASSGPNTEAFF
TRBD2	15	-	TRBJ2-1	TRBV6-5	TGTGCCAGCAGTTACGGGGCGGGAGTCTGCAATGAGCAGTTCTTC	CASSYGAGVCNEQFF
TRBD1	14	-	TRBJ1-2	TRBV11-3	TGTGCCAGCAGCTTAGGGGGACAGGGGAATGGCTACACCTTC	CASSLGGQGNGYTF
-	17	-	TRBJ2-1	TRBV5-5	TGTGCCAGCAGCTTTAAGGTGGCGGGAAGAAGGTACAATGAGCAGTTCTTC	CASSFKVAGRRYNEQFF
TRBD2	17	-	TRBJ2-3	TRBV5-4	TGTGCCAGCAGCTACCATACTAGCGGGAGGGCCTCAGATACGCAGTATTTT	CASSYHTSGRASDTQYF
-	13	-	TRBJ1-1	TRBV5-6	TGTGCCAGCAGCTTGGGGACTAACACTGAAGCTTTCTTT	CASSLGTNTEAFF
TRBD2	21	once	TRBJ2-1	TRBV5-1	TGCGCCAGCAGCTTAGGACACCCTGGGACTAGCGGGAGGGCGGAGGGTCATGAGCAGTTCTTC	CASSLGHPGTSGRAEGHEQFF
TRBD2	18	-	TRBJ2-1	TRBV5-1	TGCGCCAGCAGCTTTGCGGTAGCGGGCCGAAGCTCCTACAATGAGCAGTTCTTC	CASSFAVAGRSSYNEQFF
-	11	-	TRBJ2-7	TRBV20-1	TGCAGTGCTAGAGCCGGGTCCGATATGTACTTC	CSARAGSDMYF